The 5 T cell receptor beta chains presented below share a single source sample, sequenced in a study of post-analysis software for immune sequencing data. Study results and limitations: Patients had higher frequencies than controls of a few TRBV segments, including TRBV5-6, TRBV5-1 and TRBV20-1.

The antigens of these receptors remain unknown. Unique molecular identifiers tagged the TCR beta cDNA libraries. Via MiXCR, TCRdb re-called the PCR reads, giving one row per CDR3 protein. The sample lists 400,000 to 500,000 distinct CDR3 sequences; more than 30% were seen once. Sequences were obtained from blood. All receptors derive from a girl aged 2 to 10 with multiple sclerosis.

This clonotype was recorded a few times. The J gene is TRBJ1-2, the V gene TRBV20-1, with D unclear. The V gene lost 5 bases and the J gene lost 0 bases, with 13 bases spanning the gap. The CDR3 runs 14 residues. Germline V gene sequence: CDR1 DFQATT, CDR2 SNEGSKA (reference sequence). The CDR3 nucleotides are TGCAGTGCTGAAGGACCGTACGCTAACTATGGCTACACCTTC. Translating it yields CSAEGPYANYGYTF.

The gene calls are TRBV7-2 and TRBJ2-3; tentatively, D is TRBD2 (6 bases). CDR3 length: 14 amino acids. Germline V gene lookup returns CDR1 SGHTA and CDR2 FQGNSA. V was cut by 8 bases and J by 8 bases, with 20 bases left in between. The CDR3 protein is CASQVGLNRGTQYF. CDR3 DNA: TGTGCCAGCCAGGTTGGACTAAATAGGGGTACGCAGTATTTT.

This clonotype was observed a few times. The gene calls are TRBV7-6 and TRBJ1-3; 7 bases fit TRBD1. After removal of 4 bases from V and 0 bases from J, the junction contained 6 bases not matched to a gene. Germline V gene sequence: CDR1 SGHVS, CDR2 FNYEAQ. The CDR3 covers 16 residues. The CDR3 nucleotides read TGTGCCAGCAGCTACCGGGACAGATCCTCTGGAAACACCATATATTTT. Protein: CASSYRDRSSGNTIYF.

The V gene is TRBV7-9, the J gene TRBJ1-5; 7 nucleotides line up with TRBD1. Germline CDR1 is SEHNR and CDR2 is FQNEAQ (reference sequence). This CDR3 is 17 amino acids long. Unmatched junction bases numbered 11, after V lost 5 bases and J lost 1 base. The CDR3 sequence: CASSKDRGQTSNQPQHF. The CDR3 nucleotides read TGTGCCAGCAGCAAAGACCGGGGACAGACGAGCAATCAGCCCCAGCATTTT. Full variable domain (rest looked up from reference TRBV7-9 and TRBJ1-5): DTGVSQNPRHKITKRGQNVTFRCDPISEHNRLYWYRQTLGQGPEFLTYFQNEAQLEKSRLLSDRFSAERPKGSFSTLEIQRTEQGDSAMYLCASSKDRGQTSNQPQHFGDGTRLSIL.

CDR3 nucleotide sequence: TGTGCCTGGACTAGCGGGGGAACAGATACGCAGTATTTT. It translates to CAWTSGGTDTQYF. V gene TRBV30 combines with J gene TRBJ2-3, with 10 nucleotides matching TRBD2. The CDR3 consists of 13 residues. The ends lost 4 bases at V and 3 bases at J; junction bases unmatched: 1. Germline loops: CDR1 GTSNPN, CDR2 SVGIG (reference sequence).